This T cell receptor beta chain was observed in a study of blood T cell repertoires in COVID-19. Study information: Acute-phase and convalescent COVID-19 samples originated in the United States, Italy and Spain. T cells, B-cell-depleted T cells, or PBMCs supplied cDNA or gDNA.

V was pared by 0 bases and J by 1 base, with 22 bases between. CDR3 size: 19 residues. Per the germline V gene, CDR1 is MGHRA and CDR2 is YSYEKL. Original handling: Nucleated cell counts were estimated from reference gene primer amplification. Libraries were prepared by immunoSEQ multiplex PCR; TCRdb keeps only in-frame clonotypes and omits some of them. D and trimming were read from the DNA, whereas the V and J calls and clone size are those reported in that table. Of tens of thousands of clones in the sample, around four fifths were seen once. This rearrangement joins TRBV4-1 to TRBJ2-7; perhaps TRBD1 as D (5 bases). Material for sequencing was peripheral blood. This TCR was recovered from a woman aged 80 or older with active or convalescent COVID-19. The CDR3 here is CASSQDFDLGGQGSYEQYF. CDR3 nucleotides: TGCGCCAGCAGCCAAGATTTTGATCTAGGTGGGCAGGGTTCCTACGAGCAGTACTTC.